This T cell receptor beta chain stems from a study of blood T cells in healthy people across ages. Notes on the study in general: The percentage of naive T cells correlated strongly with TCR beta diversity. One million T cells yielded diversity estimates that were considered underestimates. Among long-lived donors, naive CD4+ cells were more numerous and diversity higher than in aged donors.

The V and J ends lost 3 bases and 16 bases, in that order; junction bases with no gene match: 10. Per germline, CDR1 SQVTM and CDR2 ANQGSEA. The CDR3 consists of 12 residues. With a J-beta primer mix and a sample-barcoded 5' primer, a second PCR ran about 6 to 11 cycles. MiXCR, run by TCRdb on the 5' RACE reads, gives a single entry per CDR3 protein. The data hold some 860,000 distinct CDR3 sequences, with 56% observed a single time. Of note for this clonotype: As yet, its antigen is unknown.

The chain has TRBV29-1 and TRBJ1-4; TRBD1 aligns across 8 bases. Sample: blood. The TCR sequence derives from a man in his forties in good health. CDR3 protein: CSVEILGQAQFF. The CDR3 DNA reads as TGCAGCGTTGAGATATTGGGACAGGCTCAGTTTTTT.